Below, one TCR beta chain is given with its context. This clonotype was counted between two and nine times. Its specific antigen is unknown. Within one base of it there is no much larger clone, and no base qualities were kept. Reads for this sample came from an Illumina NovaSeq 6000. cDNA libraries for TCRalpha and TCRbeta were prepared by 5'RACE using constant-segment primers, with sample barcodes and unique molecular identifiers added. RNA was extracted from every sample with Trizol reagent. Library amplification was performed in two PCR steps, and a second sample barcode and Illumina TruSeq adapters were introduced in the second step. Sequencing of the libraries was done on an Illumina NovaSeq, producing 2 x 150 bp paired-end reads. Turning to the authors' computational methods: Reads were demultiplexed and collapsed into UMI-guided consensus sequences with migec v1.2.7. With mixcr v2.1.11, UMI consensuses were aligned to TRA and TRB V and J templates and assembled into clonotypes. A clonotype was counted as expanded or contracted only when both edgeR and NoisET called the clonotype significant, with the noise models trained on biological replicates. For edgeR calls, the cutoffs were a false discovery rate-adjusted p below 0.01 and a log2 fold-change threshold of 1. PCA with hierarchical clustering of max-normalized trajectories of the 1000 most abundant clonotypes was used as exploratory dynamics analysis. Separately sequenced CD4+ and CD8+ repertoires were used to assign the CD4 or CD8 phenotype of responding clones. TCRdb reprocessed the public reads (quality trimming at Q25 with fastp, clone calling with MiXCR) and kept in-frame beta chains. Records with the same CDR3 protein are collapsed into one entry carrying the most frequent genes and DNA. These V and J calls rely on TCRdb rather than the paper's analysis. The sample table holds around 400,000 distinct CDR3 sequences, of which 20% to 25% were seen once. The ten most abundant clones make up 8.5% to 10% of the sample.

PBMCs were isolated by Ficoll-Paque density gradient centrifugation. Reading the germline V gene gives CDR1 SGHRS and CDR2 YFSETQ. The CDR3 covers 16 residues, taking in both the cysteine and the phenylalanine. The entry retains the CDR3 DNA only, 48 bases that are in frame from base 1. V lost 0 bases and J lost 8 bases, and the count of bases not matched to a germline gene is 10. The data originate from a study of T-cell memory formation after mild COVID-19 (dated by TCRdb to the early 2020s). Regarding the study in general: TCR sequence clusters from the two donors were found to be largely donor specific. Longitudinal TCRalpha and TCRbeta repertoire sequencing tracked T-cell clones expanding and contracting after mild COVID-19 in a couple of donors. The cohort comprised two young, previously healthy adult volunteers, one female and one male. Points the paper makes about the study in general: The study covered only a couple of mild cases, and larger cohorts including severe cases with pre-infection samples were considered necessary. Contracting CD4+ clones appeared mostly in the CM and EM memory subsets, whereas CD8+ clones were enriched in EMRA. Clones contracting from day 15 to 85 had balanced CD4/CD8 phenotypes, while a second wave expanding from day 15 to 37 was biased towards CD4+. The detection of some responding clones in pre-infection memory suggests that pre-existing cross-reactive memory T cells joined the SARS-CoV-2 response. Whether the second-wave clones peaking on day 37 were SARS-CoV-2 specific was not confirmed.

This receptor was obtained from an adult woman who had mild COVID-19 (a few samples of this study predate the infection). The sample titles of this study are shuffled in the database, so cell type and time point are left out; the donor was told from shared clones. The chain links TRBV5-1 with TRBJ1-4, and 7 junctional nucleotides match TRBD1. Sequences were obtained from PBMCs or a T cell subset sorted from them (not recorded which). CDR3 loop: CASSLAPQGGREKLFF. The DNA sequence follows: TGCGCCAGCAGCTTGGCCCCCCAGGGGGGTAGGGAAAAACTGTTTTTT.